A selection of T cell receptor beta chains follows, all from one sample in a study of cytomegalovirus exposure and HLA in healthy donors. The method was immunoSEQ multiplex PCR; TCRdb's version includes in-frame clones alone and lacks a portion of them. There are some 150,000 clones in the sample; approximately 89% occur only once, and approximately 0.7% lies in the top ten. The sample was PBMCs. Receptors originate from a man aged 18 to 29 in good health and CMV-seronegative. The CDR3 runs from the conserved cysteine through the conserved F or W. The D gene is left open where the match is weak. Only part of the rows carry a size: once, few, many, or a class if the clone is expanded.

TGTGCCAGCTCACCCACAGATAGGCTGCACAATGAGCAGTTCTTC	CASSPTDRLHNEQFF	.	.	TRBV18	TRBJ2-1
TGCGCCAGCAGCTTGGCCGTCGGACAGGATTATGGCTACACCTTC	CASSLAVGQDYGYTF	.	TRBD1	TRBV5-1	TRBJ1-2
TGTGCCAGCAGCGTAGATGGACAGCCAAGGACTGAAGCTTTCTTT	CASSVDGQPRTEAFF	.	.	TRBV9	TRBJ1-1
TGTGCCAGCACTGGACAGGGGAGTATATCCTATAATTCACCCCTCCACTTT	CASTGQGSISYNSPLHF	.	TRBD1	TRBV14	TRBJ1-6
TGTGCCAGCAGCGCCTCCGGAGGGCGGGGTCCCTACAATGAGCAGTTCTTC	CASSASGGRGPYNEQFF	.	.	TRBV9	TRBJ2-1
TGCAGCGTTGAAGAGGAGCGGGAGTTAGATACGCAGTATTTT	CSVEEERELDTQYF	.	TRBD2	TRBV29-1	TRBJ2-3
TGCGCCAGCAGCGACCACAGGGGTGGGGAGCAGTTCTTC	CASSDHRGGEQFF	.	TRBD1	TRBV5-1	TRBJ2-1
TGTGCCAGCAGCGACGGACTAGCGGGGGGGCTAGCCAAAAACATTCAGTACTTC	CASSDGLAGGLAKNIQYF	.	TRBD2	TRBV9	TRBJ2-4
TGTGCCAGCAGCCCCAGGACTGGCTACAATGAGCAGTTCTTC	CASSPRTGYNEQFF	.	.	TRBV5-4	TRBJ2-1
TGTGCCAGTAGAAGCTTTGCGACTAATGAAAAACTGTTTTTT	CASRSFATNEKLFF	.	.	TRBV19	TRBJ1-4
TGTGCCTGCAGTCTAGCGGGAGGGAGCACAGATACGCAGTATTTT	CACSLAGGSTDTQYF	.	TRBD2	TRBV30	TRBJ2-3
TGTGCCAGCAGGGGGGGACGGTGGGAAGAGACCCAGTACTTC	CASRGGRWEETQYF	.	.	TRBV6-1	TRBJ2-5
TGCGCCAGCAGCCAGGGGACGACGGAAAAACTGTTTTTT	CASSQGTTEKLFF	.	.	TRBV5-1	TRBJ1-4
TGTGCCAGCAGCCAGGACAGGGAATACGAGCAGTACTTC	CASSQDREYEQYF	.	TRBD1	TRBV5-6	TRBJ2-7
TGCGCCAGCAGTTCAGACAGGGCAGGTGGACTATCCCCGCGGTCGGCTTTCTTT	CASSSDRAGGLSPRSAFF	.	TRBD1	TRBV4-1	TRBJ1-1
TGTGCCAGCAGTGAAGACAGGGGGGATCAGCCCCAGCATTTT	CASSEDRGDQPQHF	.	TRBD1	TRBV6-5	TRBJ1-5
TGTGCCTGGAACCGACAGGGAGGTACCTTGGGCACTGAAGCTTTCTTT	CAWNRQGGTLGTEAFF	.	TRBD1	TRBV30	TRBJ1-1
TGCGCCAGCACCCCGACTAGCGGGGGGAACAATGAGCAGTTCTTC	CASTPTSGGNNEQFF	.	TRBD2	TRBV5-1	TRBJ2-1
TGTGCCAGTAGCCGCACTGGGACTAGCGGGAGCGATGAGCAGTTCTTC	CASSRTGTSGSDEQFF	few	TRBD2	TRBV19	TRBJ2-1
TGTGCCAGCAGCGTCCGGGGGGGCCAAGAGACCCAGTACTTC	CASSVRGGQETQYF	.	TRBD2	TRBV2	TRBJ2-5
TGTGCCAGCAGCTTAGTTTCCGGGACAGGCAATTCACCCCTCCACTTT	CASSLVSGTGNSPLHF	.	TRBD1	TRBV13	TRBJ1-6
TGCAGTGCCGTCGTCAGGGAAAAACTGTTTTTT	CSAVVREKLFF	.	.	TRBV20-1	TRBJ1-4
TGTGCCAGCAGCGTAGCTGCGGGGGTAGGGTCACGCACAGATACGCAGTATTTT	CASSVAAGVGSRTDTQYF	.	TRBD2	TRBV9	TRBJ2-3
TGTGCCAGCAGTGTAGGAGGTCCGACTTATGGCTACACCTTC	CASSVGGPTYGYTF	.	.	TRBV2	TRBJ1-2
TGTGCCAGCTCACCAGACTATAGCAATCAGCCCCAGCATTTT	CASSPDYSNQPQHF	once	.	TRBV18	TRBJ1-5
TGCGCCAGCAGCTTAAGGGGAACTAACACTGAAGCTTTCTTT	CASSLRGTNTEAFF	.	.	TRBV5-1	TRBJ1-1
TGTGCCACCAAACTAGCGGGGGGGCCTAAGGAGCTGTTTTTT	CATKLAGGPKELFF	.	TRBD2	TRBV19	TRBJ2-2
TGTGCCAGCAGCGCAGGAGACAGGGGAGCCCACGAGCAGTACTTC	CASSAGDRGAHEQYF	.	TRBD1	TRBV9	TRBJ2-7
TGTGCCAGCAGCCCTGGGGGGGGGTACAGGACAGCCAACACTGAAGCTTTCTTT	CASSPGGGYRTANTEAFF	.	.	TRBV9	TRBJ1-1
TGTGCCAGCTCACCAAGCCGGGGTGATTATGGCTACACCTTC	CASSPSRGDYGYTF	.	.	TRBV18	TRBJ1-2